Listed below are T cell receptor beta chains from one sample, sequenced in a study of naive and memory T cell subsets. One entry per CDR3 protein, called by TCRdb with MiXCR from the UMI-ligation and nested PCR reads. This sample carries 120,000 to 150,000 distinct CDR3 sequences, more than 15% of them seen once, and the ten largest clones take about 0.14%. Material: naive CD4+ T cells from blood. The receptor set was obtained from a human donor in good health. The CDR3 runs from the conserved cysteine through the conserved F or W. The D gene is left open where the match is weak. The listing skips clone size in some rows; elsewhere it reads once, few, many or a size class.

v_gene	abundance	d_gene	j_gene	CDR3nt	CDR3aa
TRBV6-1	-	TRBD2	TRBJ2-3	TGTGCCAGCAGTAAACTCATGGGACTAGCGGGAGCGGATCGCACAGATACGCAGTATTTT	CASSKLMGLAGADRTDTQYF
TRBV14	-	TRBD2	TRBJ2-7	TGTGCCAGCAGCCAAGATTGGACTAGCGGAGAGCAGTACTTC	CASSQDWTSGEQYF
TRBV6-2/TRBV6-3	-	TRBD1	TRBJ2-5	TGTGCCAGCAGTAGCCACAGGGGGCGAGTAGAGACCCAGTACTTC	CASSSHRGRVETQYF
TRBV7-6	few	-	TRBJ2-7	TGTGCCAGCAGCTTAGCAAACTCCAGGGCCTACGAGCAGTACTTC	CASSLANSRAYEQYF
TRBV10-3	-	-	TRBJ2-3	TGTGCCATCAGTGAGCGAATTACAGGGAGGGTCGCAGATACGCAGTATTTT	CAISERITGRVADTQYF
TRBV5-1	few	TRBD1	TRBJ2-5	TGCGCCAGCAGCCCGGGACAGCTACAAGAGACCCAGTACTTC	CASSPGQLQETQYF
TRBV5-8	few	-	TRBJ2-3	TGTGCCAGCAGCTTGGCGGGGGTGCCGAATACGCAGTATTTT	CASSLAGVPNTQYF
TRBV28	-	TRBD1	TRBJ1-2	TGCGCCAGCAGTTTGTTCGGACAGGGGGCCTTTGGCTACACCTTC	CASSLFGQGAFGYTF
TRBV9	-	-	TRBJ2-7	TGTGCCAGCAGCGTAGCGGGGGCGGATACCTACGAGCAGTACTTC	CASSVAGADTYEQYF
TRBV27	-	TRBD2	TRBJ2-1	TGTGCCAGCAGTTCGCTAGCGGGAGGTCGCAATGAGCAGTTCTTC	CASSSLAGGRNEQFF